One and the same sample provided the 3 T cell receptor beta chains below, sequenced in a study of T cell repertoires in urothelial bladder cancer. The data were produced by immunoSEQ multiplex PCR, yet TCRdb's version contains in-frame clones alone and is incomplete. The sample consists of fewer than 14,000 clones, 68% of them appearing once. Sequencing was performed on tumor-infiltrating cells from bladder cancer. These receptors all stem from a human donor with a benign inflammatory bladder lesion.

The rearrangement joins TRBV11-2 to TRBJ2-2; no definite D call. From germline, CDR1 is SGHAT and CDR2 FQNNGV. V gave up 1 base and J gave up 6 bases, with 9 bases separating them. The CDR3 has 14 residues. The CDR3 nucleotides are TGTGCCAGCAGCTTAGGACGATCGGCCGGGGAGCTGTTTTTT. It specifies CASSLGRSAGELFF.

This sequence joins TRBV9 and TRBJ1-5, with D possibly being TRBD1 (5 bases). CDR3 length: 13 residues. CDR1 is SGDLS and CDR2 is YYNGEE in the germline V gene. The ends were cut back, 0 bases at V and 7 bases at J, with 8 bases in the middle. CDR3 DNA: TGTGCCAGCAGCGTAGACGGGGGGCAGCCCCAGCATTTT. This encodes CASSVDGGQPQHF. Filled out from reference TRBV9 and TRBJ1-5, the complete variable domain reads DSGVTQTPKHLITATGQRVTLRCSPRSGDLSVYWYQQSLDQGLQFLIQYYNGEERAKGNILERFSAQQFPDLHSELNLSSLELGDSALYFCASSVDGGQPQHFGDGTRLSIL.

V usage is TRBV11-2 and J usage is TRBJ2-3; D is possibly TRBD1 or TRBD2 (5 bases each). From germline, CDR1 is SGHAT and CDR2 FQNNGV. Trimming removed 1 base at V and 4 bases at J, with 12 bases between. The CDR3 runs 15 residues. The CDR3 loop reads CASSLGLLGADTQYF. In DNA, the CDR3 is TGTGCCAGCAGCTTAGGGTTGTTGGGGGCAGATACGCAGTATTTT.